The next 20 T cell receptor beta chains were all read from a single sample in a study of identical twins. TCRdb re-derived calls from the 5' RACE reads in MiXCR, one entry per CDR3 protein. The data contain a few hundred thousand distinct CDR3 sequences, roughly an eighth of them singletons. These data also formed part of another study, on yellow fever vaccine responses in identical twins.

The sequenced sample consisted of CD4+ T cells sorted from blood. These TCRs come from a woman under 30 in good health.

This CDR3 reads CATSRGGNNYEQYF. The CDR3 DNA reads TGTGCCACCAGCAGAGGTGGCAACAATTACGAGCAGTACTTC. V and J are TRBV15 and TRBJ2-7; no firm D call. Germline values: CDR1 LNHNV, CDR2 YYDKDF (reference sequence). V lost 1 base, J lost 4 bases, and 11 bases lay in between. The CDR3 has 14 amino acids. Full variable domain (missing parts from reference TRBV15 and TRBJ2-7): DAMVIQNPRYQVTQFGKPVTLSCSQTLNHNVMYWYQQKSSQAPKLLFHYYDKDFNNEADTPDNFQSRRPNTSFCFLDIRSPGLGDTAMYLCATSRGGNNYEQYFGPGTRLTVT.

The chain joins TRBV19 to TRBJ1-6; 9 nucleotides align to TRBD1. Germline V gene sequence: CDR1 LNHDA, CDR2 SQIVND (reference sequence). This CDR3 has 15 amino acids. Germline trimming cut 4 bases from V and 5 bases from J; bases unmatched to any gene: 3. DNA for the CDR3: TGTGCCAGTAGTACGGGACAGGGACATAATTCACCCCTCCACTTT. The encoded protein is CASSTGQGHNSPLHF.

This clonotype has ten or more counts. This chain joins TRBV12-3 or TRBV12-4 and TRBJ2-3; either TRBD1 or TRBD2 may fit D (6 bases each). The CDR3 totals 13 residues. The germline V and J ends were trimmed by 3 bases and 7 bases, with 11 bases remaining between them. The CDR3 spells CASSFGGGNTQYF. The CDR3 DNA follows: TGTGCCAGCAGTTTTGGGGGCGGGAATACGCAGTATTTT.

This clonotype was observed a handful of times. This chain links TRBV4-1 with TRBJ2-5; D is unclear. With 0 bases removed from V and 0 bases from J, the gap between germline ends came to 5 bases. Germline V gene sequence: CDR1 MGHRA, CDR2 YSYEKL. The CDR3 consists of 14 residues. In DNA, the CDR3 is TGCGCCAGCAGCCAAGACCGGTACCAAGAGACCCAGTACTTC. It codes for CASSQDRYQETQYF.

As concerns this clonotype: The conserved closing phenylalanine or tryptophan is absent in this CDR3, likely reflecting a read error. The chain combines TRBV5-1 with TRBJ2-7; 10 nucleotides align to TRBD1. Germline loops: CDR1 SGHRS, CDR2 YFSETQ. The CDR3 has 16 residues. After removal of 0 bases from V and 3 bases from J, the junction contained 6 bases not matched to a gene. The chain's CDR3 is CASSLGDRGISYEQYS. In nucleotides, the CDR3 is TGCGCCAGCAGCTTGGGGGACAGGGGAATTAGCTACGAGCAGTACTCC.

This clonotype was recorded many times. The gene calls are TRBV29-1 and TRBJ2-5, with D perhaps matching TRBD2 (6 bases). CDR3 length: 12 residues. V was trimmed by 4 bases and J by 2 bases, leaving 8 bases between them. Germline CDR1 is SQVTM and CDR2 is ANQGSEA. The CDR3 loop is CSVVAGQETQYF. The CDR3 coding sequence is TGCAGCGTTGTGGCGGGACAAGAGACCCAGTACTTC.

This clonotype was counted between two and nine times. The chain employs TRBV6-5 and TRBJ1-1; D call uncertain. The ends were cut back, 6 bases at V and 2 bases at J, with 10 bases in the middle. The CDR3 is made up of 13 amino acids. Germline CDR1 and CDR2: MNHEY and SVGAGI. CDR3 in amino acids: CASRYNLNTEAFF. The CDR3 DNA reads as TGTGCCAGCAGATACAACCTAAACACTGAAGCTTTCTTT.

This clonotype has more than one count but fewer than ten. CDR3 sequence (DNA): TGCGCCGGATCAGACGGATTCCAGTACTTC. It specifies CAGSDGFQYF. This rearrangement joins TRBV4-3 to TRBJ2-7; unclear D gene. The CDR3 sequence is 10 residues long. Germline V CDR1 and CDR2: LGHNA, YSLEER. V lost 11 bases and J 10 bases, leaving 15 bases between the germline ends.

The chain combines TRBV12-3 or TRBV12-4 with TRBJ2-5, with TRBD1 matching 7 bases. V dropped 0 bases and J dropped 9; count of bases not matched to a gene: 7. CDR3 length equals 14 residues. The CDR3: CASSLAGQAPSQYF. For the CDR3, the DNA is TGTGCCAGCAGTTTAGCCGGACAGGCGCCTTCCCAGTACTTC.

This clonotype was detected a few times. The chain carries TRBV28 and TRBJ2-5; 7 bases line up with TRBD1. Trimming removed 6 bases from V and 2 bases from J; junction bases left unmatched: 9. Germline CDR1 and CDR2: MDHEN and SYDVKM. The CDR3 spans 15 residues. CDR3 sequence (DNA): TGTGCCAGCAGACCTGGCGACAGGGATCAAGAGACCCAGTACTTC. Its translation is CASRPGDRDQETQYF.

The gene calls are TRBV11-2 and TRBJ2-4, with D possibly being TRBD1 (6 bases). Trimming cost V 7 bases and J 1 base, with 11 bases left between them. Per germline, CDR1 SGHAT and CDR2 FQNNGV. The CDR3 is made up of 14 amino acids. The CDR3 is CASTLRGAKNIQYF. The DNA of the CDR3 is TGTGCCAGCACCTTGAGGGGGGCCAAAAACATTCAGTACTTC.

Only a few counts were recorded for this clonotype. V is TRBV6-1 and J is TRBJ2-3; 9 bases line up with TRBD2. This CDR3 region has 16 residues. The germline V gene encodes CDR1 MNHNS and CDR2 SASEGT. The junction had 7 bases not matched to a gene; V was cut back by 5 bases and J by 1 base. CDR3 sequence: CASSPRRLAGTDTQYF. Written as DNA, the CDR3 is TGTGCCAGCAGTCCCCGTCGACTAGCGGGCACAGATACGCAGTATTTT.

J is TRBJ2-5 and V is TRBV14, with D unresolved. Looked up from germline, CDR1 is SGHDN and CDR2 is FVKESK. Trimming shortened V by 2 bases and J by 5 bases, and 6 bases separated the two germline ends. This CDR3 has 12 residues. CDR3 in amino acids: CASSQSDETQYF. In DNA form, the CDR3 reads TGTGCCAGCAGCCAATCCGATGAGACCCAGTACTTC.

V usage is TRBV9 and J usage is TRBJ2-1, with 14 bases identical to TRBD2. Germline V gene sequence: CDR1 SGDLS, CDR2 YYNGEE. This CDR3 is 17 amino acids long. Trimming at V came to 4 bases and at J to 1 base, leaving 4 bases not matched to a gene. The CDR3 nucleotides are TGTGCCAGCAGCCTAGGACTAGCGGGAGGTTCCTACAATGAGCAGTTCTTC. As protein: CASSLGLAGGSYNEQFF.

The chain recombines TRBV2 with TRBJ1-1; no clear D gene. V lost 0 bases and J 1 base, leaving 6 bases between the germline ends. The CDR3 loop spans 14 amino acids. Germline CDR1 reads SNHLY; CDR2 reads FYNNEI. The CDR3 loop reads CASSEATSNTEAFF. The CDR3 region has the DNA TGTGCCAGCAGTGAAGCGACGTCGAACACTGAAGCTTTCTTT.

The V and J genes are TRBV6-2 or TRBV6-3 and TRBJ1-2, with a possible D match to TRBD1 (6 bases). Germline CDR1 reads MNHEY; CDR2 reads SVGEGT. This CDR3 is built from 12 residues. Deletions cut 7 bases from V and 2 bases from J, with 8 bases between. The CDR3 nucleotides are TGTGCCAGCAAGGGACAAAACTATGGCTACACCTTC. Its translation: CASKGQNYGYTF.

This sequence joins TRBV18 and TRBJ1-2; D uncertain. The CDR3 extends over 13 amino acids. The germline V and J ends were trimmed by 2 bases and 6 bases, with 10 bases remaining between them. Germline CDR1 reads KGHSH; CDR2 reads LQKENI. The CDR3 DNA reads as TGTGCCAGCTCACCATTGTTGGAGAATGGCTACACCTTC. Translating it yields CASSPLLENGYTF.

This clonotype was recorded at least ten times. V usage is TRBV5-1 and J usage is TRBJ1-6; D is uncertain. V was shortened by 9 bases and J by 8 bases, with 3 bases between the two germline ends. CDR3 length equals 9 residues. Per germline, CDR1 SGHRS and CDR2 YFSETQ. CDR3 loop: CATDSPLHF. The CDR3 region has the DNA TGCGCCACCGATTCACCCCTCCACTTT. The full variable domain, completed using reference TRBV5-1 and TRBJ1-6, is KAGVTQTPRYLIKTRGQQVTLSCSPISGHRSVSWYQQTPGQGLQFLFEYFSETQRNKGNFPGRFSGRQFSNSRSEMNVSTLELGDSALYLCATDSPLHFGNGTRLTVT.

The chain uses TRBV15 and TRBJ2-1; D is unresolved. The germline V gene has CDR1 LNHNV and CDR2 YYDKDF (reference sequence). The CDR3 totals 14 residues. The V and J ends lost 3 bases and 0 bases respectively, with 6 bases between them. This CDR3 is CATSRDLSYNEQFF. The CDR3 bases are TGTGCCACCAGCAGGGACCTCTCCTACAATGAGCAGTTCTTC.

This rearrangement joins TRBV7-9 to TRBJ1-1, with D tentatively TRBD1 (5 bases). CDR1 is SEHNR and CDR2 is FQNEAQ in the germline V gene (reference sequence). The CDR3 contains 14 residues. The V and J ends lost 1 base and 4 bases respectively, with 10 bases between them. DNA of the CDR3: TGTGCCAGCAGCTTAGGTGGGGCAGGCACTGAAGCTTTCTTT. Translation: CASSLGGAGTEAFF.